The present entry profiles one T cell receptor beta chain with its context. Trimming took 4 bases from V and 8 from J; bases not matched to a gene: 10. The CDR3 has 15 residues. CDR1 is MNHNY, CDR2 SVGAGI, per germline (reference sequence). The entry originates in a study of T cell changes during pregnancy in multiple sclerosis. TCRdb keeps only in-frame clones here, not all; method: immunoSEQ multiplex PCR. The sample has under 9,500 clones, approximately 87% seen once. Material: CD8+ T cells from peripheral blood mononuclear cells, obtained in the first trimester of pregnancy. This chain joins TRBV6-6 and TRBJ2-3; TRBD2 aligns across 9 bases. The receptor comes from a female donor in good health, enrolled as a control in a pregnancy study. The CDR3 region is CASSSTRTSEGTQYF. As DNA, the CDR3 is TGTGCCAGCAGTTCCACACGGACTAGCGAGGGTACGCAGTATTTT.